One TCR beta chain is described in this entry. Its antigen target is currently unknown. It has no much larger one-base neighbor in the sample; base qualities were not kept. Cut back by 5 bases and 9 bases, the V and J ends lie 14 bases apart. The CDR3, cysteine through phenylalanine, is 13 amino acids long. The only DNA kept is the CDR3, 39 bases in frame from the first base. The library relied on the immunoSEQ multiplex PCR assay. TCRdb took this table from immuneACCESS and kept in-frame rearrangements with V and J called. Such tables lack part of the clones; where checked against another copy, unresolved V genes explain under half of the gap, and the rest is unexplained. The table for this sample lists about 150,000 clones; 94% of them were counted only once. Approximately 6% of the sample belongs to the ten largest clones. The data originate from a study of control samples from healthy donors and cancer patients (dated by TCRdb to between 2020 and 2021).

Here the chain combines TRBV12-3 or TRBV12-4 and TRBJ1-5; TRBD1 is a possible D gene, resting on 5 matching bases. The sample was blood. This receptor was taken from a man aged 35 to 55 in good health. CDR3 region: CASSAGRRSPQHF. The nucleotide sequence reads as follows: TGTGCCAGCAGTGCGGGACGGAGGTCGCCCCAGCATTTT.